Shown below are 17 T cell receptor beta chains from a single sample sequenced in a study of early T cells in non-severe SARS-CoV-2 infection. One entry per CDR3 protein, called by TCRdb with MiXCR from the 5' RACE reads. The sample yields about 77,000 distinct CDR3 sequences, roughly 4.7% seen once. The sample in question was whole blood, obtained at baseline. Receptors were obtained from an adult who was a healthcare worker with PCR-confirmed SARS-CoV-2 infection or an uninfected control (not recorded which).

The sample holds a few counts of this clonotype. The chain joins TRBV12-3 or TRBV12-4 to TRBJ1-3; D is unresolved. V lost 1 base and J lost 4, with 8 bases in between. CDR3 length: 14 residues. The CDR3 sequence is CASSLGLMGNTIYF. The CDR3 DNA is TGTGCCAGCAGTTTAGGTCTCATGGGAAACACCATATATTTT.

This clonotype has at least ten counts. The chain couples TRBV7-6 to TRBJ1-1; 9 positions match TRBD1. CDR3 length: 17 residues. V lost 4 bases, J lost 3 bases, and 12 bases stayed unmatched. Germline V gene data show CDR1 as SGHVS and CDR2 as FNYEAQ. CDR3 region: CASSWPPGQGLDTEAFF. CDR3 sequence (DNA): TGTGCCAGCAGCTGGCCCCCGGGACAGGGATTGGACACTGAAGCTTTCTTT.

In this sample, this clonotype turned up many times. The V gene is TRBV5-6, the J gene TRBJ1-1, with D unclear. This CDR3 has 14 amino acids. Trimming shortened V by 2 bases and J by 4 bases, and 12 bases separated the two germline ends. The germline V gene has CDR1 SGHDT and CDR2 YYEEEE. The CDR3 DNA sequence: TGTGCCAGCAGCTTTACAGCCGAGGGCACTGAAGCTTTCTTT. Translating it yields CASSFTAEGTEAFF.

This clonotype was observed a few times. The chain links TRBV20-1 to TRBJ2-3, with 8 bases lining up with TRBD2. With 5 bases clipped from V and 0 bases from J, the junction kept 16 bases outside the gene matches. CDR1 is DFQATT and CDR2 is SNEGSKA in the germline V gene (reference sequence). The CDR3 runs 18 residues. This CDR3 reads CSAPRVLAGDTSTDTQYF. As DNA, the CDR3 is TGCAGTGCTCCCCGGGTCCTAGCGGGCGACACTAGCACAGATACGCAGTATTTT.

The chain is built from TRBV14 and TRBJ2-3; a possible D gene is TRBD1 (6 bases). Trimming took 4 bases from V and 5 from J, leaving 13 bases between them. CDR3 length: 14 amino acids. Germline V gene data show CDR1 as SGHDN and CDR2 as FVKESK. The CDR3 spells CASSLPGVKDTQYF. DNA of the CDR3: TGTGCCAGCAGCCTTCCAGGGGTTAAAGATACGCAGTATTTT.

V and J are TRBV5-1 and TRBJ2-1; either TRBD1 or TRBD2 may supply D (5 bases each). Germline values: CDR1 SGHRS, CDR2 YFSETQ. Trimming took off 1 base at V and 8 bases at J, with 13 bases between the two ends. The CDR3 runs to 14 residues. Here the CDR3 reads CASSLYSGSDEQFF. For the CDR3, the DNA is TGCGCCAGCAGCTTGTATTCAGGGAGCGATGAGCAGTTCTTC.

The J gene is TRBJ2-3, the V gene TRBV11-3; 14 bases fit TRBD2. Per germline, CDR1 SGHNT and CDR2 YENEEA. Trimming took 5 bases from V and 5 from J; bases not matched to a gene: 6. The CDR3 consists of 16 residues. The CDR3 region is CASSPGTSGSQDTQYF. CDR3 DNA: TGTGCCAGCAGCCCAGGGACTAGCGGGAGCCAAGATACGCAGTATTTT.

The chain recombines TRBV3-1 with TRBJ2-4; D not resolved. The V gene's germline CDR1 is LGHDT and CDR2 YNNKEL (reference sequence). V gave up 0 bases and J gave up 7 bases, with 19 bases separating them. The CDR3 runs to 17 residues. CDR3 residues: CASSQDMPSSHGNIQYF. CDR3 DNA sequence: TGTGCCAGCAGCCAAGATATGCCTTCAAGTCACGGGAACATTCAGTACTTC. Full variable domain (missing parts from reference TRBV3-1 and TRBJ2-4): DTAVSQTPKYLVTQMGNDKSIKCEQNLGHDTMYWYKQDSKKFLKIMFSYNNKELIINETVPNRFSPKSPDKAHLNLHINSLELGDSAVYFCASSQDMPSSHGNIQYFGAGTRLSVL.

This clonotype occurred many times. This sequence joins TRBV30 and TRBJ1-2, with a weak D call TRBD1 (6 bases). From germline, CDR1 is GTSNPN and CDR2 SVGIG (reference sequence). The CDR3 covers 13 residues. Trimming took off 2 bases at V and 0 bases at J, with 7 bases between the two ends. In DNA form, the CDR3 reads TGTGCCTGGAGTAGGGGGGCTAACTATGGCTACACCTTC. Encoded protein: CAWSRGANYGYTF.

This clonotype was counted ten times or more. The junction departs from the called germline gene at one end, perhaps through a read error. The V and J genes are TRBV20-1 and TRBJ2-7; 8 bases are shared with TRBD1. The CDR3 consists of 15 residues. Germline V gene data show CDR1 as DFQATT and CDR2 as SNEGSKA (reference sequence). CDR3 sequence reads: CSARGGTGLYYEQYF. As DNA, the CDR3 is TGCAGTGCCAGAGGGGGGACAGGATTGTACTACGAGCAGTACTTC.

At least ten counts were recorded for this clonotype. The V gene is TRBV12-3 or TRBV12-4, the J gene TRBJ1-1; D might be TRBD1 (5 bases). The CDR3 is 13 amino acids. V lost 2 bases, J lost 4 bases, and 8 bases lay in between. The DNA of the CDR3 is TGTGCCAGCAGTTTAAGCAGGGCCACTGAAGCTTTCTTT. It encodes CASSLSRATEAFF.

This rearrangement joins TRBV25-1 to TRBJ1-5; no clear D. The CDR3 is 14 amino acids. Per germline, CDR1 MGHDK and CDR2 SYGVNS. V lost 9 bases and J lost 5, with 17 bases in between. CDR3 amino acids: CASSERGIHQPQHF. CDR3 DNA: TGTGCCAGTTCAGAGCGGGGTATACATCAGCCCCAGCATTTT.

This clonotype was recorded at least ten times. V and J are TRBV7-2 and TRBJ2-1, with D possibly TRBD1 on 6 matching bases. The CDR3 spans 15 residues. Germline CDR1 SGHTA, CDR2 FQGNSA. Trimming pared 2 bases from V and 10 bases from J, leaving 18 bases between. CDR3 sequence reads: CASSLIGRGSGEQFF. CDR3 nucleotide sequence: TGTGCCAGCAGCTTAATTGGCAGGGGCTCTGGAGAGCAGTTCTTC.

At least ten counts were recorded for this clonotype. This chain joins TRBV12-3 or TRBV12-4 and TRBJ2-7; 10 bases match TRBD1. This CDR3 region has 15 residues. The trim removed 5 bases at V and 4 bases at J, leaving 8 bases unmatched. The CDR3 sequence is CASSITGTGEYEQYF. DNA of the CDR3: TGTGCCAGCAGTATCACCGGGACAGGGGAATACGAGCAGTACTTC.

This clonotype was counted many times. V and J are TRBV5-1 and TRBJ2-5; the D gene is possibly TRBD2 (6 bases). Trimming took off 2 bases at V and 1 base at J, with 15 bases between the two ends. There are 16 residues in the CDR3. From germline, CDR1 is SGHRS and CDR2 YFSETQ. CDR3 nucleotides: TGCGCCAGCAGCTTTAGTCCCGGGAGAGTCCAAGAGACCCAGTACTTC. This encodes CASSFSPGRVQETQYF. The full variable domain, completed using reference TRBV5-1 and TRBJ2-5, is KAGVTQTPRYLIKTRGQQVTLSCSPISGHRSVSWYQQTPGQGLQFLFEYFSETQRNKGNFPGRFSGRQFSNSRSEMNVSTLELGDSALYLCASSFSPGRVQETQYFGPGTRLLVL.

This clonotype has a single count. V is TRBV7-9 and J is TRBJ2-7, with 7 bases identical to TRBD2. Germline assignment: CDR1 SEHNR and CDR2 FQNEAQ (reference sequence). The CDR3 is 13 residues long. V trimming: 3 bases; J trimming: 4 bases; junction bases outside the gene matches: 3. Written as DNA, the CDR3 is TGTGCCAGCAGCTTTCGTAGCGGGTACGAGCAGTACTTC. Its translation: CASSFRSGYEQYF.

Ten or more counts support this clonotype. The CDR3 DNA follows: TGTGCCAGCAGCTTAGACGTGGCAAATGAGCAGTTCTTC. Residues: CASSLDVANEQFF. The chain links TRBV7-7 to TRBJ2-1, with D unclear. V was clipped by 1 base and J by 7 bases, with 8 bases between them. In germline, CDR1 is SSHAT, CDR2 FNYEAQ (reference sequence). This CDR3 is 13 amino acids long.